Sequencing of this T cell receptor beta chain was carried out in a study of PD-L1 blockade in urothelial cancer (dated 2017 in TCRdb). About the full investigation: All patients started therapy in about 2014 and received atezolizumab 1,200 mg intravenously every 3 weeks. In the same patients, whole exome sequencing and RNA sequencing of pretreatment tumors were performed in addition to TCR sequencing. Pretreatment tumor samples, along with matched peripheral blood serially collected before and after atezolizumab treatment, were subjected to TCR sequencing. The study, an exploratory multi-omic analysis, examined somatic, immune and clinical correlates of response to PD-L1 blockade with atezolizumab in urothelial cancer. Pretreatment blood TCR-seq was available for about 27 patients, at least one posttreatment blood collection was obtained for 25 or so patients, and tumor TCR-seq was available for 25 or so patients. Blood samples were analyzed at two time points: 3 weeks after treatment start (second dose) and 6 weeks after treatment start. Progression-free survival longer than 6 months counted as durable clinical benefit, and TCR features were additionally tested against both progression-free and overall survival. About 85% of the roughly 29 patients were males with bladder-origin urothelial cancer, and about 65% of the roughly 30 reported a prior smoking history. A median of roughly 140,000 T cells and approximately 83,000 unique TCRs was obtained from blood samples, and a median clonality of approximately 0.08 was observed. Several patients achieved durable clinical benefit and about 22 did not. An ECOG performance status of 0 or 1 was recorded for the patients, and 0 to 3 prior chemotherapy regimens had been received by the patients.

What the study reported, not specific to this receptor: A pretreatment peripheral blood TCR clonality below the median was linked to improved progression-free and overall survival. Because of the small sample size (n = 29) and the many exploratory analyses performed, the results are intended to be regarded as hypothesis-generating. Patients with durable benefit showed greater expansion of tumor-associated TCR clones in peripheral blood 3 weeks after starting treatment (n = 22, p = 0.022).

Synthetic TCR analog templates were spiked into each PCR to estimate absolute template abundance from read counts. The immunoSEQ assay was used to amplify TCRbeta CDR3 regions from genomic DNA with bias-controlled V and J gene primers. Rearranged TCRbeta segments were sequenced at approximately 20X coverage. In the source study's methods: Sequencing errors were corrected by clustering, and CDR3s were annotated against IMGT so that V, D and J genes could be assigned. Downstream analyses used only productive TCRbeta rearrangements and left out out-of-frame or stop-codon sequences. To compute clonality, Shannon entropy was normalized by the log of the number of unique productive sequences and then subtracted from one. Clones differing between time points or between blood and tumor were identified using Fisher's exact test with Benjamini-Hochberg correction, with an adjusted p below 0.01 applied as the threshold. As stored in TCRdb, this immuneACCESS dataset retains in-frame rearrangements with V and J assigned. A fraction of the clones does not appear; measured against another copy, unresolved V genes explain less than half of the discrepancy, and the remainder lacks a known reason. The V and J calls and the clone size are those of that table, but D and trimming were determined from the DNA. This sample gives about 90,000 clones in total; over 90% of them show up just once. The ten most abundant clones make up roughly 10% of the sample.

A total of around 30 patients with locally advanced or metastatic urothelial carcinoma, treated at Memorial Sloan Kettering on a trial protocol, made up the cohort. Peripheral blood mononuclear cells were collected from each patient pretreatment and during treatment, giving between 1 and 8 total time points per patient. The Qiagen DNeasy Blood extraction kit was used to purify genomic DNA from total PBMCs and from tumor samples. PBMCs were collected pretreatment and during treatment, and were isolated and stored as previously described. The germline V gene (reference sequence) sets CDR1 to SEHNR and CDR2 to FQNEAQ. V is reduced by 3 bases and J by 2 bases, leaving a spacing of 6 bases between them. The CDR3 sequence holds 13 residues, the cysteine and phenylalanine included. Solely the CDR3 DNA is kept, with 39 bases framed from the first base. Turning to this clone: No cognate antigen has been identified for it. The sample holds no much larger clone one base away, and base qualities are not on file.

This TCR derives from a man aged 55 to 70 with urothelial cancer. The sequence is built from TRBV7-9 and TRBJ2-3; TRBD2 might be the D gene, on 5 matching bases. Source: PBMCs, taken around atezolizumab (anti-PD-L1) treatment. The nucleotide sequence reads TGTGCCAGCAGCTTGGGAGCCACAGATACGCAGTATTTT. It is translated as CASSLGATDTQYF.